The sequence of this T cell receptor (beta chain) was determined in a study of tumor-infiltrating lymphocytes in primary liver carcinoma. Researchers generated TCR beta cDNA from around 510 ng of total RNA, relying on a constant-region primer. Investigators got TCR beta libraries out of three nested multiplex PCR rounds, done with slightly modified ARM-PCR. TRBV1-TRBV30 forward primers paired with a C-beta reverse primer were used in the first two PCR rounds, which ran around 10 cycles each. From the multiplex PCR reads, TCRdb called clonotypes with MiXCR, one entry per CDR3 protein. The table records fewer than 350,000 distinct CDR3 sequences, 65% of them present only once. Germline DNA was also extracted, and blood RNA derived from unsorted whole blood. The authors collected four milliliters of peripheral blood before surgery. General study results and limits: Tumor-adjacent and tumor-blood pairs overlapped less than tumor region pairs did.

Deletions cut 0 bases from V and 3 bases from J, with 20 bases between. CDR3 size: 18 residues. From germline, CDR1 is MGHRA and CDR2 YSYEKL. This clonotype was detected a few times. No antigen is known for it. This likely comes from a read error, as the CDR3 has no conserved phenylalanine or tryptophan at its end. This receptor was identified in a middle-aged man with primary liver carcinoma and hepatitis B virus infection. The sample comprised peripheral blood. This sequence joins TRBV4-1 and TRBJ1-2; tentative D call: TRBD1 (6 bases). The CDR3 sequence is CASSQETGQPRWDYGYTL. The CDR3, as DNA: TGCGCCAGCAGCCAAGAAACCGGACAGCCCCGTTGGGACTATGGCTACACCCTC.